The rows below give T cell receptor beta chains drawn from one sample of a study of control samples from healthy donors and cancer patients. Method: immunoSEQ multiplex PCR; TCRdb's copy keeps in-frame clones and lacks some. The table has roughly 130,000 clones, more than 85% seen once; the top ten hold approximately 9%. Material: blood. The receptor source for this set is a man younger than 30 in good health. Each CDR3 is given with its conserved first and last residue. The D gene is left open where the match is weak. Clone size is not always given. Where it is, it says once, few, many or a class for expanded clones.

CDR3 length: 15
clone size: .
D gene: TRBD1
V gene: TRBV9
J gene: TRBJ1-1
CDR3 protein: CASSTWTGVGTEAFF
CDR3 DNA: TGTGCCAGCAGCACCTGGACAGGGGTAGGCACTGAAGCTTTCTTT

CDR3 length: 13
clone size: .
D gene: TRBD1
V gene: TRBV10-2
J gene: TRBJ1-3
CDR3 protein: CASGTVSGNTIYF
CDR3 DNA: TGCGCCAGCGGGACAGTCTCTGGAAACACCATATATTTT

CDR3 length: 16
clone size: .
D gene: TRBD1
V gene: TRBV19
J gene: TRBJ1-4
CDR3 protein: CASSGTGTATNEKLFF
CDR3 DNA: TGTGCCAGTAGTGGGACAGGGACAGCAACTAATGAAAAACTGTTTTTT

CDR3 length: 15
clone size: once
D gene: TRBD1
V gene: TRBV6-5
J gene: TRBJ2-5
CDR3 protein: CASRVGQGLEETQYF
CDR3 DNA: TGTGCCAGCAGGGTGGGACAGGGGCTCGAAGAGACCCAGTACTTC

CDR3 length: 16
clone size: .
D gene: .
V gene: TRBV5-1
J gene: TRBJ1-3
CDR3 protein: CASSLDRRLNGNTIYF
CDR3 DNA: TGCGCCAGCAGCTTGGATAGGCGCCTTAACGGAAACACCATATATTTT

CDR3 length: 14
clone size: .
D gene: .
V gene: TRBV27
J gene: TRBJ2-7
CDR3 protein: CASSLRQSSGEQYF
CDR3 DNA: TGTGCCAGCAGTTTACGACAGTCGAGTGGCGAGCAGTACTTC

CDR3 length: 15
clone size: .
D gene: .
V gene: TRBV6-5
J gene: TRBJ1-1
CDR3 protein: CASRTKDSPNTEAFF
CDR3 DNA: TGTGCCAGCAGGACCAAGGACAGCCCGAACACTGAAGCTTTCTTT

CDR3 length: 12
clone size: .
D gene: .
V gene: TRBV18
J gene: TRBJ1-1
CDR3 protein: CASSAAQGLAFF
CDR3 DNA: TGTGCCAGCTCAGCAGCCCAGGGTTTAGCTTTCTTT

CDR3 length: 13
clone size: once
D gene: .
V gene: TRBV25-1
J gene: TRBJ1-1
CDR3 protein: CASSGGGVTEAFF
CDR3 DNA: TGTGCCAGCAGTGGAGGGGGGGTAACTGAAGCTTTCTTT

CDR3 length: 14
clone size: once
D gene: TRBD1
V gene: TRBV30
J gene: TRBJ2-2
CDR3 protein: CAWSGGQGTGELFF
CDR3 DNA: TGTGCCTGGAGTGGGGGACAGGGTACCGGGGAGCTGTTTTTT

CDR3 length: 14
clone size: .
D gene: .
V gene: TRBV19
J gene: TRBJ2-3
CDR3 protein: CASSRTDLTDTQYF
CDR3 DNA: TGTGCCAGTAGTAGGACAGACTTAACAGATACGCAGTATTTT

CDR3 length: 14
clone size: .
D gene: .
V gene: TRBV14
J gene: TRBJ1-1
CDR3 protein: CASSPWGLNTEAFF
CDR3 DNA: TGTGCCAGCAGCCCCTGGGGGCTGAACACTGAAGCTTTCTTT

CDR3 length: 14
clone size: once
D gene: .
V gene: TRBV5-1
J gene: TRBJ1-1
CDR3 protein: CASSWGTGLAEAFF
CDR3 DNA: TGCGCCAGCAGCTGGGGGACCGGGCTCGCTGAAGCTTTCTTT

CDR3 length: 13
clone size: .
D gene: TRBD2
V gene: TRBV3-1/TRBV3-2
J gene: TRBJ2-3
CDR3 protein: CASSRLAGDTQYF
CDR3 DNA: TGTGCCAGCAGCCGACTAGCGGGGGATACGCAGTATTTT

CDR3 length: 13
clone size: .
D gene: .
V gene: TRBV12-3/TRBV12-4
J gene: TRBJ1-6
CDR3 protein: CASSLLGDSPLHF
CDR3 DNA: TGTGCCAGCAGTTTACTCGGGGATTCACCCCTCCACTTT

CDR3 length: 17
clone size: .
D gene: .
V gene: TRBV7-9
J gene: TRBJ1-1
CDR3 protein: CASSQYGTGTANTEAFF
CDR3 DNA: TGTGCCAGCAGCCAGTACGGTACAGGCACGGCGAACACTGAAGCTTTCTTT

CDR3 length: 14
clone size: .
D gene: .
V gene: TRBV5-1
J gene: TRBJ1-2
CDR3 protein: CASSQSRNGGGYTF
CDR3 DNA: TGCGCCAGCAGCCAAAGCCGAAACGGGGGTGGCTACACCTTC